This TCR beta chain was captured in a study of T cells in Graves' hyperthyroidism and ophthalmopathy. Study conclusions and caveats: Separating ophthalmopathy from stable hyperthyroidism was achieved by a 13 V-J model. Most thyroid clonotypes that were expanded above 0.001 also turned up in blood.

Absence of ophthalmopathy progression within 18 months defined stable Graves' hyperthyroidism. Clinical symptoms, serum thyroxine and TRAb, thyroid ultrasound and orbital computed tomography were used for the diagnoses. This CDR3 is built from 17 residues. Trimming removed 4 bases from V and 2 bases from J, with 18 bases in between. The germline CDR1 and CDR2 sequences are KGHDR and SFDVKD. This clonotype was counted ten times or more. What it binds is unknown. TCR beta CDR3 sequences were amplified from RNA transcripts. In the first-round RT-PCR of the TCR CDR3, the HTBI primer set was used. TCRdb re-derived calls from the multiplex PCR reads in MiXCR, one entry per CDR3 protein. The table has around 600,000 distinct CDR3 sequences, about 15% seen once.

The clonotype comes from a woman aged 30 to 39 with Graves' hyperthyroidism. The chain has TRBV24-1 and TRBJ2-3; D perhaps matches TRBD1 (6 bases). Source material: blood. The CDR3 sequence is CATSEGGRTLNTDTQYF. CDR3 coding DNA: TGTGCCACCAGTGAAGGGGGACGAACCTTGAACACAGATACGCAGTATTTT.